This T cell receptor beta chain was sequenced during a study of T cell responses to AZD1222 COVID-19 vaccine. CDR3 size: 17 residues. Sequencing used immunoSEQ multiplex PCR; TCRdb keeps in-frame clones, though not all of them. The data hold tens of thousands of clones, with more than 75% observed a single time. This sequence originates from an adult in good health. The gene calls are TRBV21-1 and TRBJ1-5. TRBV21-1 is annotated as a pseudogene. Sequenced material: peripheral blood, taken on day 0 of AZD1222 vaccination. As DNA, the CDR3 is TGTGCCAGCAGCAAACCTCAGGAGCGATATAGCAATCAGCCCCAGCATTTT. This translates into CASSKPQERYSNQPQHF.